The 25 T cell receptor beta chains below all came from one sample that was sequenced in a study of blood T cells in healthy people across ages. Using a J-beta primer mix together with a sample-barcoded 5' primer, a second PCR was run for roughly 7 to 12 cycles. TCRdb reprocessed the 5' RACE reads with MiXCR, giving one entry per CDR3 protein. The sample contains about 640,000 distinct CDR3 sequences, roughly two fifths of which appear only once. Sequencing was performed on blood. These receptors were obtained from a man older than 75 in good health.

This clonotype showed up just a few times. The chain carries TRBV5-6 and TRBJ1-4; possible D gene TRBD1, 5 bases. The CDR3 totals 15 residues. CDR1 and CDR2 from the germline V gene are SGHDT and YYEEEE. Trimming removed 0 bases at V and 5 bases at J, with 11 bases between. CDR3 bases: TGTGCCAGCAGCTTGGCCGGTCAGGGAAATGAAAAACTGTTTTTT. This sequence encodes CASSLAGQGNEKLFF.

This clonotype was detected only a few times. The chain combines TRBV7-2 with TRBJ2-3; 9 nucleotides line up with TRBD1. CDR1 is SGHTA, CDR2 FQGNSA, per germline. This CDR3 region has 17 residues. Trimming took 1 base from V and 5 from J; bases not matched to a gene: 10. CDR3 residues: CASSLGGGQGWVDTQYF. The CDR3 DNA follows: TGTGCCAGCAGCTTAGGAGGGGGACAGGGATGGGTAGATACGCAGTATTTT.

J is TRBJ2-3 and V is TRBV4-3, with D possibly being TRBD2 (6 bases). The CDR3 consists of 15 residues. V shed 1 base and J shed 4 bases, with 12 bases lying between them. Germline values: CDR1 LGHNA, CDR2 YSLEER. In DNA form, the CDR3 reads TGCGCCAGCAGCCAAGGGGAGGTCGGTGCAGATACGCAGTATTTT. It specifies CASSQGEVGADTQYF.

This clonotype came up a few times. This chain uses TRBV6-2 or TRBV6-3 with TRBJ2-5, with TRBD2 as a possible D gene (5 bases). Germline CDR1 reads MNHEY; CDR2 reads SVGEGT. Trimming left V 7 bases short and J 7 bases short, with 10 bases between. There are 11 residues in the CDR3. The CDR3 protein is CASTRSGTQYF. The CDR3 DNA follows: TGTGCCAGCACCCGAAGCGGGACCCAGTACTTC.

This clonotype was observed a handful of times. The chain couples TRBV4-2 to TRBJ2-3, with 11 bases matching TRBD1. The CDR3 spans 16 residues. Germline lookup yields CDR1 LGHNA and CDR2 YNFKEQ. V gave up 0 bases and J gave up 5 bases; unmatched junction bases: 4. As DNA, the CDR3 is TGTGCCAGCAGCCAAGAAGGACAGGGGGCTGGAGATACGCAGTATTTT. Protein: CASSQEGQGAGDTQYF.

The rearrangement joins TRBV7-9 to TRBJ1-1, with D perhaps matching TRBD1 (5 bases). Trimming removed 5 bases from V and 10 bases from J, with 14 bases in between. There are 12 residues in the CDR3. Germline V gene lookup returns CDR1 SEHNR and CDR2 FQNEAQ (reference sequence). The CDR3 sequence: CASSLRTGGAFF. The CDR3 region has the DNA TGTGCCAGCAGCCTCAGGACCGGGGGAGCTTTCTTT.

This chain uses TRBV27 with TRBJ1-6, with 7 bases fitting TRBD1. There are 17 residues in the CDR3. The ends lost 3 bases at V and 0 bases at J; junction bases unmatched: 5. Germline lookup yields CDR1 MNHEY and CDR2 SMNVEV (reference sequence). This CDR3 is CASSFGTADSYNSPLHF. CDR3 in DNA: TGTGCCAGCAGTTTCGGGACAGCAGACTCCTATAATTCACCCCTCCACTTT.

J is TRBJ2-2 and V is TRBV5-5; D is tentatively TRBD1 or TRBD2 (5 bases each). Germline V gene data show CDR1 as SGHKS and CDR2 as YYEKEE (reference sequence). The CDR3 totals 15 residues. The V end was cut by 2 bases, the J end by 4 bases, with 12 bases between. The CDR3 DNA sequence: TGTGCCAGCAGCTTTGGGACGCTGGGCACCGGGGAGCTGTTTTTT. Its translation is CASSFGTLGTGELFF. The whole variable domain, filled in from reference TRBV5-5 and TRBJ2-2, reads DAGVTQSPTHLIKTRGQQVTLRCSPISGHKSVSWYQQVLGQGPQFIFQYYEKEERGRGNFPDRFSARQFPNYSSELNVNALLLGDSALYLCASSFGTLGTGELFFGEGSRLTVL.

The rearrangement joins TRBV6-2 or TRBV6-3 to TRBJ2-3; 9 bases line up with TRBD2. V lost 0 bases and J lost 1; bases outside the gene matches: 11. Per germline, CDR1 MNHEY and CDR2 SVGEGT. The CDR3 runs 19 residues. As DNA, the CDR3 is TGTGCCAGCAGTTACTCGACGGCTAGCGGGATTAGGGGCACAGATACGCAGTATTTT. Amino acid sequence: CASSYSTASGIRGTDTQYF.

The sample holds a few counts of this clonotype. The gene calls are TRBV7-6 and TRBJ2-3; 13 nucleotides line up with TRBD2. The CDR3 runs 16 residues. Germline assignment: CDR1 SGHVS and CDR2 FNYEAQ. J gave up 4 bases and V 1 base, and 2 bases lay outside the gene matches. This CDR3 reads CASSLEGLAGADTQYF. In DNA, the CDR3 is TGTGCCAGCAGCTTAGAAGGACTAGCGGGGGCAGATACGCAGTATTTT. The full variable domain, rest sourced from reference TRBV7-6 and TRBJ2-3, is GAGVSQSPRYKVTKRGQDVALRCDPISGHVSLYWYRQALGQGPEFLTYFNYEAQQDKSGLPNDRFSAERPEGSISTLTIQRTEQRDSAMYRCASSLEGLAGADTQYFGPGTRLTVL.

The V call is TRBV20-1, the J call TRBJ1-1; the D gene is possibly TRBD1 (5 bases). V shed 0 bases and J shed 8 bases, with 13 bases lying between them. The germline gives CDR1 DFQATT, CDR2 SNEGSKA (reference sequence). The CDR3 contains 13 residues. CDR3 coding DNA: TGCAGTGCTAGAGATCCCGGTGGACAAGAAGCTTTCTTT. This encodes CSARDPGGQEAFF.

CDR3 amino acids: CASSLEGVPTDTQYF. In DNA form, the CDR3 reads TGCGCCAGCAGCTTGGAGGGGGTTCCCACAGATACGCAGTATTTT. V usage is TRBV5-1 and J usage is TRBJ2-3; the D gene is possibly TRBD1 (6 bases). CDR3 length equals 15 residues. Germline V gene data show CDR1 as SGHRS and CDR2 as YFSETQ. V was pared by 0 bases and J by 2 bases, with 10 bases between.

The chain recombines TRBV10-3 with TRBJ2-5; TRBD1 might be the D (6 bases). Gene TRBJ2-7 matches the end of the DNA better, so the J call may be wrong. CDR1 and CDR2 from the germline V gene are ENHRY and SYGVKD. The CDR3 consists of 12 residues. CDR3 coding DNA: TGTGCCGCACGCAGGGGAGAGAACGAGCAGTACTTC. The encoded protein is CAARRGENEQYF.

The chain combines TRBV7-2 with TRBJ1-1; 8 nucleotides agree with TRBD1. CDR1 and CDR2 (germline): SGHTA, FQGNSA. The CDR3 runs to 18 residues. The V and J ends lost 1 base and 1 base, in that order; junction bases with no gene match: 11. The CDR3 region has the DNA TGTGCCAGCAGCTTAGGGACAGGGCGGTTGTTAGCGAACACTGAAGCTTTCTTT. This translates into CASSLGTGRLLANTEAFF.

The chain recombines TRBV4-3 with TRBJ2-1; 12 bases map to TRBD2. The germline V gene has CDR1 LGHNA and CDR2 YSLEER. J gave up 0 bases and V 0 bases, and 9 bases lay outside the gene matches. The CDR3 is 20 residues long. The CDR3 DNA sequence: TGCGCCAGCAGCCAAGAGGGGAGGACTAGCGGGGAAGGCTCCTACAATGAGCAGTTCTTC. Its translation: CASSQEGRTSGEGSYNEQFF.

The chain combines TRBV4-2 with TRBJ2-4, with D possibly matching TRBD2 (6 bases). Germline-derived CDR1 and CDR2 are LGHNA and YNFKEQ. Trimming left V 1 base short and J 8 bases short, with 12 bases between. CDR3 length: 14 residues. CDR3 DNA sequence: TGTGCCAGCAGCCAAGTAGCCGGGACTGACATTCAGTACTTC. Its protein is CASSQVAGTDIQYF.

The chain couples TRBV10-1 to TRBJ2-7, with 9 bases that match TRBD1. The CDR3 is made up of 14 amino acids. With V trimmed by 4 bases and J by 6 bases, 7 bases remained unmatched. Germline CDR1 WNHNN, CDR2 SYGVQD (reference sequence). Here the CDR3 reads CASSAGQGMREQYF. CDR3 nucleotide sequence: TGCGCCAGCAGTGCGGGACAGGGTATGCGCGAGCAGTACTTC.

V is TRBV2 and J is TRBJ2-5; D unresolved. V gave up 4 bases and J gave up 4 bases, with 13 bases separating them. This CDR3 has 14 residues. Germline values: CDR1 SNHLY, CDR2 FYNNEI. The CDR3 DNA reads TGTGCCAGCAGTGGGACCCCCCAGCGAGAGACCCAGTACTTC. Translation gives CASSGTPQRETQYF.

In its sample, this clonotype was seen many times. The chain combines TRBV29-1 with TRBJ2-7, with a possible D match to TRBD1 (5 bases). The ends were cut back, 3 bases at V and 7 bases at J, with 13 bases in the middle. The CDR3 is made up of 12 amino acids. From germline, CDR1 is SQVTM and CDR2 ANQGSEA. In nucleotides, the CDR3 is TGCAGCGTTGACAACCAGGGTCGGGAGCAGTACTTC. Its translation: CSVDNQGREQYF.

This clonotype was counted between two and nine times. J is TRBJ2-1 and V is TRBV12-3 or TRBV12-4; tentative D call: TRBD1 (5 bases). V lost 4 bases to trimming and J lost 5 bases, with 18 bases between them. This CDR3 spans 16 amino acids. The CDR3 nucleotides read TGTGCCAGCAGTTCCGTATTGACAGCAGACGACAATGAGCAGTTCTTC. Its translation: CASSSVLTADDNEQFF.

This sequence joins TRBV7-2 and TRBJ2-2, with D perhaps TRBD1 (5 bases). Germline V gene sequence: CDR1 SGHTA, CDR2 FQGNSA. V shed 5 bases and J shed 1 base, with 8 bases lying between them. The CDR3 has 14 amino acids. The CDR3 nucleotides read TGTGCCAGCAGCAGAGACAGGAACACCGGGGAGCTGTTTTTT. Its protein is CASSRDRNTGELFF.

This clonotype was detected many times. The rearrangement links TRBV6-1 to TRBJ1-2; D is undetermined. The CDR3 length is 13 residues. The germline V and J ends were trimmed by 7 bases and 2 bases, with 11 bases remaining between them. CDR1 MNHNS and CDR2 SASEGT come from the germline V gene. The CDR3, as DNA: TGTGCCAGCACGGCTGTGGTAAACTATGGCTACACCTTC. It is translated as CASTAVVNYGYTF.

This clonotype occurred many times. The V and J genes are TRBV7-2 and TRBJ1-2; D gene ambiguous. Germline V gene sequence: CDR1 SGHTA, CDR2 FQGNSA. V dropped 5 bases and J dropped 4 bases, with 14 bases sitting between them. The CDR3 totals 14 residues. CDR3 residues: CASSPMDPGYGYTF. The CDR3 DNA sequence: TGTGCCAGCAGCCCAATGGACCCGGGCTATGGCTACACCTTC.

The genes are TRBV20-1 and TRBJ1-5; no clear D. Germline CDR1 is DFQATT and CDR2 is SNEGSKA (reference sequence). This CDR3 has 13 residues. Trimming removed 2 bases from V and 4 bases from J, with 9 bases in between. In nucleotides, the CDR3 is TGCAGTGCTAGACACCGTAGTAATCAGCCCCAGCATTTT. Its protein is CSARHRSNQPQHF.

V usage is TRBV12-3 or TRBV12-4 and J usage is TRBJ2-3, with D possibly being TRBD2 (5 bases). The germline V and J ends were trimmed by 2 bases and 0 bases, with 9 bases remaining between them. The CDR3 is 15 amino acids. The chain's CDR3 is CASSLWEFSTDTQYF. CDR3 nucleotide sequence: TGTGCCAGCAGTTTATGGGAGTTTAGCACAGATACGCAGTATTTT.